This record covers a single T cell receptor beta chain. The data stem from a study of CD8+ T cells in alopecia areata. For the study at large: Dosing with tofacitinib proceeded for 6 to 18 months, followed by 6 months off drug.

This CDR3 spans 14 amino acids. The germline V and J ends were trimmed by 2 bases and 5 bases, with 12 bases remaining between them. Germline CDR1 MNHNY, CDR2 SVGAGI (reference sequence). The treatment denotes: oral pan-JAK inhibitor, 5-10 mg twice daily. As part of sample collection, lesional scalp punch biopsies and peripheral blood were taken from alopecia areata patients. Following RNA extraction, reverse transcription yielded cDNA that acted as the sequencing template. Some clones are missing from TCRdb's copy, which holds only in-frame ones; the method was immunoSEQ multiplex PCR. This sample has about 13,000 clones; roughly two thirds occur once, and the top ten carry 7% to 8%.

This receptor was identified in a human donor with alopecia areata. This sample comprised skin, obtained at week 4, from a patient treated with tofacitinib. V usage is TRBV6-6 and J usage is TRBJ2-5; D is ambiguous. Here the CDR3 DNA reads TGTGCCAGCAGTTACCAATCTTCCCGGGAGACCCAGTACTTC. Protein product: CASSYQSSRETQYF.